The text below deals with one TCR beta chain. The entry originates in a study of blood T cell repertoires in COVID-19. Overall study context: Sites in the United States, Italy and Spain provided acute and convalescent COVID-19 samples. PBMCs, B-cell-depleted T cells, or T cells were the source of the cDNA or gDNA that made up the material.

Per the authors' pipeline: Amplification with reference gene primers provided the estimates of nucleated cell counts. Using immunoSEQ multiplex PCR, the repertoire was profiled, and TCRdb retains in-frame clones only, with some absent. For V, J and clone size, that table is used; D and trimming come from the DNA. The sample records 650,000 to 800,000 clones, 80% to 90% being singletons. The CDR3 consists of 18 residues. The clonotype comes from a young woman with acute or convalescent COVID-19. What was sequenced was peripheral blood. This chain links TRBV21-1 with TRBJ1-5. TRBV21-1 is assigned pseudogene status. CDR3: CASSKVEGRVLKNQPQHF. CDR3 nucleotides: TGTGCCAGCAGCAAAGTGGAGGGCAGGGTGCTTAAGAATCAGCCCCAGCATTTT.